This T cell receptor beta chain was captured by sequencing in a study of T cell changes during pregnancy in multiple sclerosis. Germline lookup yields CDR1 SEHNR and CDR2 FQNEAQ (reference sequence). The V gene lost 6 bases and the J gene lost 2 bases, with 8 bases spanning the gap. The CDR3 consists of 12 residues. The repertoire was sequenced with immunoSEQ multiplex PCR; TCRdb's copy has only in-frame clones and lacks some. The table shows around 38,000 clones, with more than 85% occurring only once. The origin of this receptor is a female donor with multiple sclerosis, enrolled in a pregnancy study. The genes are TRBV7-9 and TRBJ2-7, with TRBD2 as a possible D gene (5 bases). This material consisted of CD8+ T cells from peripheral blood mononuclear cells, taken in the third trimester of pregnancy. CDR3 DNA sequence: TGTGCCAGCAGTCACGGGACCTACGAGCAGTACTTC. Translation gives CASSHGTYEQYF. Complete variable domain (other parts from reference TRBV7-9 and TRBJ2-7): DTGVSQNPRHKITKRGQNVTFRCDPISEHNRLYWYRQTLGQGPEFLTYFQNEAQLEKSRLLSDRFSAERPKGSFSTLEIQRTEQGDSAMYLCASSHGTYEQYFGPGTRLTVT.